This T cell receptor beta chain was recovered during a study of T cell responses to AZD1222 COVID-19 vaccine. Trimming took 0 bases from V and 2 from J, leaving 12 bases between them. Per germline, CDR1 SGHNT and CDR2 YYREEE (reference sequence). The CDR3 runs to 16 residues. Clones were sequenced by immunoSEQ multiplex PCR, and TCRdb holds only the in-frame ones, with some missing. The data contain approximately 150,000 clones, about 92% of them singletons. This rearrangement joins TRBV5-4 to TRBJ2-4; D remains ambiguous. The origin of this receptor is an adult in good health. The sequencing used peripheral blood, collected on day 0 of AZD1222 vaccination. The CDR3 coding sequence is TGTGCCAGCAGCTTGGGGGCTTACGAGTCCAAAAACATTCAGTACTTC. Translation: CASSLGAYESKNIQYF.